Presented here are 15 T cell receptor beta chains from one specimen sequenced in a study of Tregs in tolerant kidney transplant recipients (dated by TCRdb to between 2019 and 2020). Libraries were made using the immunoSEQ multiplex PCR assay. The immuneACCESS repertoire file appears here via TCRdb, limited to in-frame rearrangements. These files lack a portion of the clones; in checked studies, under half of the deficit traces to unresolved V genes, and the cause of the others is not known. A total of about 83,000 clones appear in this sample, approximately 98% of them only once. The ten largest make up about 0.61% of the sample. The sample's time point label is to be understood as: blood sample drawn before combined kidney and bone marrow transplant. Material: CD4+ T cells from blood, obtained before the transplant. The source of these receptors is a human donor who received a combined kidney and bone marrow transplant.

Only one count was recorded for this clone. This rearrangement joins TRBV28 to TRBJ1-5; D gene unclear. The CDR3 runs to 15 residues. The V gene lost 7 bases and the J gene lost 0 bases, with 13 bases spanning the gap. CDR1 is MDHEN, CDR2 SYDVKM, per germline. The chain's CDR3 is CASIMGGVSNQPQHF. The CDR3 DNA reads TGTGCCAGCATCATGGGAGGAGTTAGCAATCAGCCCCAGCATTTT.

This chain links TRBV11-3 with TRBJ1-3, with no clear D. V lost 7 bases, J lost 0 bases, and 10 bases lay in between. Germline CDR1 is SGHNT and CDR2 is YENEEA. CDR3 length: 14 residues. This CDR3 reads CASTVYSSGNTIYF. As DNA, the CDR3 is TGTGCCAGCACTGTGTATAGCTCTGGAAACACCATATATTTT. Full variable domain (remainder filled in from reference TRBV11-3 and TRBJ1-3): EAGVVQSPRYKIIEKKQPVAFWCNPISGHNTLYWYLQNLGQGPELLIRYENEEAVDDSQLPKDRFSAERLKGVDSTLKIQPAELGDSAVYLCASTVYSSGNTIYFGEGSWLTVV.

CDR3 amino acids: CASSLGLAGITDTQYF. The CDR3 coding sequence is TGTGCCAGCAGCTTGGGACTAGCGGGCATCACAGATACGCAGTATTTT. The V call is TRBV5-4, the J call TRBJ2-3; 10 bases map to TRBD2. V lost 0 bases, J lost 2 bases, and 3 bases stayed unmatched. This CDR3 contains 16 residues. Germline assignment: CDR1 SGHNT and CDR2 YYREEE (reference sequence).

This clone was observed a single time. The chain carries TRBV25-1 and TRBJ2-7, with TRBD1 matching over 8 bases. This CDR3 is 15 amino acids long. Germline loops: CDR1 MGHDK, CDR2 SYGVNS. V shed 6 bases and J 2 bases; nucleotides not matched to a gene: 9. The CDR3 spells CASSALDREPYEQYF. Here the CDR3 DNA reads TGTGCCAGCAGCGCCTTGGACAGGGAACCCTACGAGCAGTACTTC.

The chain uses TRBV2 and TRBJ2-3; D may be TRBD2 (7 bases). The CDR3 is 15 amino acids. Germline CDR1 is SNHLY and CDR2 is FYNNEI. V was clipped by 4 bases and J by 2 bases, with 13 bases between them. Here the CDR3 reads CASSVAGAPTDTQYF. CDR3 bases: TGTGCCAGCAGTGTTGCGGGGGCACCCACAGATACGCAGTATTTT.

The J gene is TRBJ1-1, the V gene TRBV5-1; possible D gene TRBD1, 5 bases. Germline V CDR1 and CDR2: SGHRS, YFSETQ. Trimming removed 1 base from V and 7 bases from J, with 11 bases in between. The CDR3 covers 13 residues. The CDR3 is CASSLIRQGEAFF. In nucleotides, the CDR3 is TGCGCCAGCAGCTTGATTAGGCAGGGTGAAGCTTTCTTT.

This clone was picked up one time. The chain employs TRBV9 and TRBJ2-7; 11 bases are shared with TRBD2. With V trimmed by 4 bases and J by 7 bases, 13 bases remained unmatched. In germline, CDR1 is SGDLS, CDR2 YYNGEE. This CDR3 region has 16 residues. This CDR3 is CASSPRTSGWSLEQYF. CDR3 nucleotide sequence: TGTGCCAGCAGCCCCCGGACTAGCGGGTGGTCCTTGGAGCAGTACTTC.

CDR3 coding DNA: TGTGCCAGCAGCTCAAGCGGGAGGGGGTTCTTC. As protein: CASSSSGRGFF. The chain combines TRBV7-2 with TRBJ2-1, with TRBD2 matching 10 bases. Per germline, CDR1 SGHTA and CDR2 FQGNSA. This CDR3 is 11 amino acids long. The junction had 3 bases not matched to a gene; V was cut back by 4 bases and J by 15 bases. The whole variable domain, remainder taken from reference TRBV7-2 and TRBJ2-1, is GAGVSQSPSNKVTEKGKDVELRCDPISGHTALYWYRQSLGQGLEFLIYFQGNSAPDKSGLPSDRFSAERTGGSVSTLTIQRTQQEDSAVYLCASSSSGRGFFGPGTRLTVL.

The chain recombines TRBV2 with TRBJ1-6; 9 positions agree with TRBD1. Germline V gene lookup returns CDR1 SNHLY and CDR2 FYNNEI. This CDR3 has 14 residues. J was trimmed by 10 bases and V by 7 bases; bases with no gene match: 8. As DNA, the CDR3 is TGTGCCAGCAAGGTCGGGACAGGGTTGTCACCCCTCCACTTT. Amino acid sequence: CASKVGTGLSPLHF.

This chain joins TRBV28 and TRBJ2-5; D is possibly TRBD1 (6 bases). V shed 8 bases and J shed 3 bases, with 19 bases lying between them. The CDR3 is made up of 15 amino acids. The germline V gene encodes CDR1 MDHEN and CDR2 SYDVKM. The DNA for the CDR3 is TGTGCCAGCGCTAGTCCGGGACAAGCAAAAGAGACCCAGTACTTC. Protein product: CASASPGQAKETQYF.

This chain connects TRBV6-1 to TRBJ2-3, with TRBD2 matching over 11 bases. The CDR3 extends over 17 amino acids. The V segment lost 3 bases and the J segment 3 bases; nucleotides outside the gene matches: 8. Germline CDR1 and CDR2: MNHNS and SASEGT. CDR3 bases: TGTGCCAGCAGTGATCTAGCGGGAGGTCGGGGGACAGATACGCAGTATTTT. This codes for CASSDLAGGRGTDTQYF.

The rearrangement joins TRBV11-3 to TRBJ1-2, with 7 positions matching TRBD1. V dropped 5 bases and J dropped 5; count of bases not matched to a gene: 8. This CDR3 has 14 residues. CDR1 and CDR2 from the germline V gene are SGHNT and YENEEA. The CDR3 DNA sequence: TGTGCCAGCAGCACCCGGGACAGCCTATATGGCTACACCTTC. Translation gives CASSTRDSLYGYTF.

The rearrangement uses TRBV4-3 and TRBJ2-1; D is perhaps TRBD2 (6 bases). The CDR3 consists of 17 residues. The germline gives CDR1 LGHNA, CDR2 YSLEER. Trimming took off 4 bases at V and 0 bases at J, with 16 bases between the two ends. The CDR3 DNA reads TGCGCCAGCAGCCTTCGAGCGGCGGGGTTCTCCTACAATGAGCAGTTCTTC. Translating gives CASSLRAAGFSYNEQFF.

The chain employs TRBV19 and TRBJ1-2; 7 bases are shared with TRBD1. This CDR3 comprises 13 residues. V lost 3 bases, J lost 8 bases, and 6 bases stayed unmatched. The V gene's germline CDR1 is LNHDA and CDR2 SQIVND (reference sequence). CDR3 sequence: CASSISTGQGYTF. The CDR3 DNA follows: TGTGCCAGTAGTATTTCGACAGGGCAGGGCTACACCTTC.

In this sample, this clone turned up once. This chain uses TRBV7-2 with TRBJ2-7, with 11 bases lining up with TRBD1. The CDR3 consists of 18 residues. CDR1 and CDR2 (germline): SGHTA, FQGNSA. Unmatched junction bases numbered 15, after V lost 2 bases and J lost 6 bases. The CDR3 region has the DNA TGTGCCAGCAGCTTAAAGAGCGGCCCCGGGACAGGGGGTTTCGAGCAGTACTTC. Protein sequence: CASSLKSGPGTGGFEQYF.